A selection of T cell receptor beta chains follows, all from one sample in a study of blood T cell repertoires in COVID-19. TCRdb's table, derived via immunoSEQ multiplex PCR, lists solely in-frame clones and lacks some. The table lists some 460,000 clones, 70% to 90% of them singletons, with under 2% in the top ten. Material: PBMCs or T cells enriched from blood (not recorded which). All receptors come from a woman in her late teens or twenties with acute COVID-19. Both conserved end residues are trimmed from each CDR3. A clone size is listed for some rows: how often the clone was seen (once, few, many), or a class if it is expanded.

j_call clone_size v_call cdr3_aa
TRBJ2-7 NA TRBV14 ASSQDLVLREQY
TRBJ1-4 NA TRBV19 ASSMWTDWAEKLF
TRBJ2-7 NA TRBV11-3 ASSSRDRHEQY
TRBJ1-6 NA TRBV27 ASSLVLNSPLH
TRBJ2-5 NA TRBV6-5 ASSYMRQETQY
TRBJ1-6 NA TRBV6-5 ASSYSGTGNSPLH
TRBJ2-7 NA TRBV5-1 ASSLEMTRPTYEQY
TRBJ1-2 NA TRBV6-4 ASSEGGSNYGYT
TRBJ2-7 NA TRBV27 ASSFGQGDEQY
TRBJ2-7 NA TRBV6-2/TRBV6-3 ASSLTGLSYEQY
TRBJ2-6 NA TRBV2 ASSPDSSGANVLT
TRBJ1-5 NA TRBV6-5 ATLSQGINQPQH
TRBJ2-2 NA TRBV7-2 ASSPDSSNTGELF
TRBJ2-7 NA TRBV7-8 ASSSRDRAHEQY
TRBJ1-6 NA TRBV27 ASSLHSTGVYSPLH
TRBJ1-2 once TRBV5-3 ARSSITGDGYT
TRBJ1-3 NA TRBV29-1 SVEGQSSGNTIY
TRBJ2-3 NA TRBV5-1 ASSLQLAGVSDTQY
TRBJ2-3 once TRBV5-4 ASSFSSGTDTQY
TRBJ1-3 NA TRBV5-5 ASSLGGRISGNTIY
TRBJ2-7 NA TRBV25-1 ASIGAGGPHEQY
TRBJ2-1 NA TRBV27 ASSTHRQGDNEQF
TRBJ1-2 NA TRBV29-1 SVEQGLIDGYT
TRBJ2-1 NA TRBV4-1 ASSQGALAGESYNEQF
TRBJ1-2 NA TRBV9 ASTAEQGNYGYT
TRBJ2-7 NA TRBV13 ASSFGGTAVYEQY
TRBJ1-3 NA TRBV4-3 ASSQGTGLGNTIY
TRBJ2-5 NA TRBV7-9 ASSLTQGYPETQY
TRBJ2-7 NA TRBV3-1/TRBV3-2 ASSQAHPSGRYEQY
TRBJ2-1 NA TRBV5-6 ASSQLLAGGLVNEQF
TRBJ2-7 NA TRBV7-2 ASSSNPSGSTEQY
TRBJ1-4 NA TRBV7-9 ASSKAGNNEKLF
TRBJ1-1 NA TRBV11-2 ASSSRGTGTEAF
TRBJ2-7 NA TRBV4-1 ASSYRGASSYEQY
TRBJ2-5 NA TRBV4-2 ASSQENSGEEETQY
TRBJ2-7 NA TRBV6-6 ATNIGAGDIYEQY
TRBJ1-3 NA TRBV29-1 SVGGSGNTIY
TRBJ2-2 NA TRBV6-2/TRBV6-3 ASSYEGAWGELF
TRBJ1-3 NA TRBV3-1/TRBV3-2 ASSHLGTLGNTIY
TRBJ2-7 once TRBV6-2/TRBV6-3 ASSTGTSRGQY
TRBJ1-1 NA TRBV12-3/TRBV12-4 ASSLGQRERAF